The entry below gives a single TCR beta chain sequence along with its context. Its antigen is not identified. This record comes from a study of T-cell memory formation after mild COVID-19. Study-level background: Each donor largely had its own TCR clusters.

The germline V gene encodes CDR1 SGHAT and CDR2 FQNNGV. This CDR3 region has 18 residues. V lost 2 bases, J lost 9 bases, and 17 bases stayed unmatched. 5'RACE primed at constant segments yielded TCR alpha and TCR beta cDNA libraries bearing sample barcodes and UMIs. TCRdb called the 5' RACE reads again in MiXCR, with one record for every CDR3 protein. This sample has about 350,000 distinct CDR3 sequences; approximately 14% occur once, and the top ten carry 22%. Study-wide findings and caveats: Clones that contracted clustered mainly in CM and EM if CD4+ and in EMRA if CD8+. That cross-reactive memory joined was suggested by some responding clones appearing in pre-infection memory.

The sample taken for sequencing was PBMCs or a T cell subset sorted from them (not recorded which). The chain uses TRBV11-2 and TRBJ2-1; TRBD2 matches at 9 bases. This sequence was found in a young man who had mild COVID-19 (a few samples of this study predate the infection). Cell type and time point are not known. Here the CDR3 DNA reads TGTGCCAGCAGCTTACGGTTGGCGGGGGGGAACCTCGAGGGTGAGCAGTTCTTC. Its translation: CASSLRLAGGNLEGEQFF.